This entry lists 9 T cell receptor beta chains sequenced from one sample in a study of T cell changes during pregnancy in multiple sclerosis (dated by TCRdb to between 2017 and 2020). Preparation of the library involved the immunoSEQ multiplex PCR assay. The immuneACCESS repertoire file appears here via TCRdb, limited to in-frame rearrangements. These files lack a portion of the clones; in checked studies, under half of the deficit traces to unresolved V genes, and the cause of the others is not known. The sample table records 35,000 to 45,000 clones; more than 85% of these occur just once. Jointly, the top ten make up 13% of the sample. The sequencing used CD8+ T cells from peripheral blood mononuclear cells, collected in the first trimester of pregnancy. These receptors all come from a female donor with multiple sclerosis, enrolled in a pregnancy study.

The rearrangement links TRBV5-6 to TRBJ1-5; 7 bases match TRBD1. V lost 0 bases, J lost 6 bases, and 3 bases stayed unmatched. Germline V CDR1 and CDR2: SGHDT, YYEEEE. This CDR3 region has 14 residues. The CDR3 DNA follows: TGTGCCAGCAGCTTGGGCCAGGGGGGTCAGCCCCAGCATTTT. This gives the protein CASSLGQGGQPQHF.

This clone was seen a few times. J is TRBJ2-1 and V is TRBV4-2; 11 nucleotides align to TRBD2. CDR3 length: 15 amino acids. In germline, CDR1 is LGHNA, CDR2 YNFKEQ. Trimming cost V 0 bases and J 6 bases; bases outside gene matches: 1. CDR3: CASSQDSGGANEQFF. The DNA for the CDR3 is TGTGCCAGCAGCCAAGATAGCGGGGGGGCCAATGAGCAGTTCTTC.

CDR3 nucleotides: TGCGCCAGCAGCCAAACAGGGGGCAATCAGCCCCAGCATTTT. This codes for CASSQTGGNQPQHF. The chain recombines TRBV4-1 with TRBJ1-5; 7 bases line up with TRBD1. J gave up 2 bases and V 2 bases, and 0 bases lay outside the gene matches. The length of the CDR3 is 14 residues. Looked up from germline, CDR1 is MGHRA and CDR2 is YSYEKL.

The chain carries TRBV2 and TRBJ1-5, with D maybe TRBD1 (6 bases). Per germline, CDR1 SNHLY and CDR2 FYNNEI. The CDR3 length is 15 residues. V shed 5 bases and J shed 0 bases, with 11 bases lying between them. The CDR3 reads CASSLIGGSNQPQHF. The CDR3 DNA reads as TGTGCCAGCAGTCTGATAGGGGGTAGCAATCAGCCCCAGCATTTT. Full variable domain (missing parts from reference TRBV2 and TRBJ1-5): EPEVTQTPSHQVTQMGQEVILRCVPISNHLYFYWYRQILGQKVEFLVSFYNNEISEKSEIFDDQFSVERPDGSNFTLKIRSTKLEDSAMYFCASSLIGGSNQPQHFGDGTRLSIL.

The DNA of the CDR3 is TGTGCCAGCAGTGACGCCACGGACACCGGGGAGCTGTTTTTT. Protein: CASSDATDTGELFF. The chain recombines TRBV6-4 with TRBJ2-2; D gene ambiguous. V was clipped by 2 bases and J by 3 bases, with 7 bases between them. This CDR3 has 14 amino acids. Per the germline V gene, CDR1 is MRHNA and CDR2 is SNTAGT.

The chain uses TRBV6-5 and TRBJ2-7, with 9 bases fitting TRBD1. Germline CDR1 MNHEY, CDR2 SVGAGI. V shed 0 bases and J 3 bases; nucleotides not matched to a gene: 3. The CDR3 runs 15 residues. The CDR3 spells CASSYSRTGDYEQYF. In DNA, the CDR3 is TGTGCCAGCAGTTACTCCAGGACAGGGGACTACGAGCAGTACTTC.

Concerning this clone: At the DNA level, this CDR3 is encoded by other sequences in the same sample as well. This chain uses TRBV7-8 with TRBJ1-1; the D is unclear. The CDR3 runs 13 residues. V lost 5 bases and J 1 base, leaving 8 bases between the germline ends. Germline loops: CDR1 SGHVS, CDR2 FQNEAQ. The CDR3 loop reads CASSPGGNTEAFF. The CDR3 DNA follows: TGTGCCAGCAGCCCGGGAGGGAACACTGAAGCTTTCTTT. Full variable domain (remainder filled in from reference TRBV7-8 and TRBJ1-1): GAGVSQSPRYKVAKRGQDVALRCDPISGHVSLFWYQQALGQGPEFLTYFQNEAQLDKSGLPSDRFFAERPEGSVSTLKIQRTQQEDSAVYLCASSPGGNTEAFFGQGTRLTVV.

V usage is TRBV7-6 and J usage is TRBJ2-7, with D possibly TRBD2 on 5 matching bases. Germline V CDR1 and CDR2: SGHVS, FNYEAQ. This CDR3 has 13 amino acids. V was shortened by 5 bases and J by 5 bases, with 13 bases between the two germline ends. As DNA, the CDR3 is TGTGCCAGCAGCCCCCCGGCGGGCCACGAGCAGTACTTC. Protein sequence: CASSPPAGHEQYF.

CDR3 bases: TGTGCCAGCACCCTGACTGGGCGGGGCGGAGGGCAGTACTTC. It is translated as CASTLTGRGGGQYF. This chain uses TRBV11-2 with TRBJ2-7; D might be TRBD2 (6 bases). The CDR3 extends over 14 amino acids. Per the germline V gene, CDR1 is SGHAT and CDR2 is FQNNGV. V lost 7 bases, J lost 9 bases, and 22 bases lay in between. The full variable domain, rest sourced from reference TRBV11-2 and TRBJ2-7, is EAGVAQSPRYKIIEKRQSVAFWCNPISGHATLYWYQQILGQGPKLLIQFQNNGVVDDSQLPKDRFSAERLKGVDSTLKIQPAKLEDSAVYLCASTLTGRGGGQYFGPGTRLTVT.